This TCR beta chain appears in the sequencing data of a study of T-cell reconstitution after alpha-beta-depleted transplantation in children. With 3 bases clipped from V and 7 bases from J, the junction kept 10 bases outside the gene matches. This CDR3 region has 14 residues. Germline V gene lookup returns CDR1 SGHRS and CDR2 YFSETQ. General study findings and limits: T-cell counts and diversity at one year following transplant were attributed mainly to newly produced T cells. The study traced high day-60 TCRbeta diversity in some patients to surviving recipient T cells and thymic progenitors.

Researchers prepared the TCRbeta library using unique molecular identifiers, the study reports. One entry per CDR3 protein results from TCRdb running MiXCR on the PCR reads. Of approximately 650,000 distinct CDR3 sequences in the sample, around 12% were seen once. About this clonotype: The target antigen is unknown.

The source of this sequence is a girl aged 2-10 years with congenital amegakaryocytic thrombocytopenia, due to receive a stem cell transplant. Source: PBMCs, taken before TCRalphabeta/CD19-depleted stem cell transplant. This sequence joins TRBV5-1 and TRBJ2-7; TRBD1 matches at 7 bases. Here the CDR3 DNA reads TGCGCCAGCAGCTCAATGACAGGGCTGGGGGAGCAGTACTTC. Amino acid sequence: CASSSMTGLGEQYF.